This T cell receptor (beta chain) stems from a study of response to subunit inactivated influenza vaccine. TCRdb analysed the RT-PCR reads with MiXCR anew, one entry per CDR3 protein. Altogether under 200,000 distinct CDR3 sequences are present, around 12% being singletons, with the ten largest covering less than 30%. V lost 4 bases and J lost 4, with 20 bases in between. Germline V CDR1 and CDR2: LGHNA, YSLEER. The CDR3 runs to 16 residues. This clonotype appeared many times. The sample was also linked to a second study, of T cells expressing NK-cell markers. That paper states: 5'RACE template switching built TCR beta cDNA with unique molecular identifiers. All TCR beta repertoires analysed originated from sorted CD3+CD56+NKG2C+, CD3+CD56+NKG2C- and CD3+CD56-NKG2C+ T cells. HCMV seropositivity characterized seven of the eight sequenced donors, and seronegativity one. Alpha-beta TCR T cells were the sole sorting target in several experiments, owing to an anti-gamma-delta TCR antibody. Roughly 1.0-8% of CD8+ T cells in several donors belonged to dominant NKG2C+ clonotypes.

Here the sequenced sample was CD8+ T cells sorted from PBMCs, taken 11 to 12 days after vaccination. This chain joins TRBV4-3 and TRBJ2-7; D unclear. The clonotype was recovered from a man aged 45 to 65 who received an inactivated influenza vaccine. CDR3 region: CASSLRKGLVRYEQYF. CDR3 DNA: TGCGCCAGCAGCCTCCGTAAAGGGCTAGTTAGATACGAGCAGTACTTC.